The 30 T cell receptor beta chains given below trace back to one sample, sequenced in a study of cytomegalovirus exposure and HLA in healthy donors. Method: immunoSEQ multiplex PCR; TCRdb's copy keeps in-frame clones and lacks some. Among approximately 200,000 clones, about 81% were seen once, and the ten largest hold around 1.2%. Material for sequencing was PBMCs. Source of these receptors: a woman aged 30 to 39 in good health and CMV-seronegative.

The chain links TRBV5-4 to TRBJ2-1, with 11 bases fitting TRBD2. The CDR3 runs to 18 residues. Unmatched junction bases numbered 7, after V lost 2 bases and J lost 0 bases. The V gene's germline CDR1 is SGHNT and CDR2 YYREEE (reference sequence). CDR3 sequence reads: CASSFPSGGTSSYNEQFF. Here the CDR3 DNA reads TGTGCCAGCAGCTTCCCTAGCGGGGGGACGAGCTCCTACAATGAGCAGTTCTTC.

The rearrangement joins TRBV5-1 to TRBJ2-2; D call uncertain. Germline V gives CDR1 SGHRS, CDR2 YFSETQ. V lost 0 bases and J lost 3, with 15 bases in between. This CDR3 is built from 17 residues. The CDR3 coding sequence is TGCGCCAGCAGCTTGGTAGTGCAACAGTTCGACACCGGGGAGCTGTTTTTT. Its protein product is CASSLVVQQFDTGELFF.

J is TRBJ2-1 and V is TRBV7-8; TRBD2 matches at 8 bases. Germline V CDR1 and CDR2: SGHVS, FQNEAQ. The CDR3 is 15 amino acids. V was clipped by 7 bases and J by 5 bases; unmatched bases: 10. This chain's CDR3 is CASNEMVAGHNEQFF. Here the CDR3 DNA reads TGTGCCAGCAACGAGATGGTAGCGGGGCACAATGAGCAGTTCTTC.

The chain couples TRBV9 to TRBJ1-2; weak D call: TRBD1 (5 bases). There are 15 residues in the CDR3. Germline CDR1 is SGDLS and CDR2 is YYNGEE. V dropped 0 bases and J dropped 7 bases, with 16 bases sitting between them. As DNA, the CDR3 is TGTGCCAGCAGCGTAGCTACGGGGGGGTTGAGTGGCTACACCTTC. Translated: CASSVATGGLSGYTF.

This chain links TRBV7-9 with TRBJ2-7; 11 bases agree with TRBD1. The CDR3 is 14 residues long. V trimming: 4 bases; J trimming: 6 bases; junction bases outside the gene matches: 5. Germline lookup yields CDR1 SEHNR and CDR2 FQNEAQ (reference sequence). CDR3 region: CASSSGTGGGEQYF. For the CDR3, the DNA is TGTGCCAGCAGCTCCGGGACAGGGGGTGGCGAGCAGTACTTC.

This clone was counted a single time. The rearrangement links TRBV5-1 to TRBJ2-1, with 7 bases fitting TRBD1. The germline CDR1 and CDR2 sequences are SGHRS and YFSETQ. V was pared by 0 bases and J by 2 bases, with 2 bases of the junction left unmatched. This CDR3 is built from 15 residues. In DNA, the CDR3 is TGCGCCAGCAGCTTGGAGGGGGCTACCTACAATGAGCAGTTCTTC. Translating gives CASSLEGATYNEQFF.

This chain links TRBV6-1 with TRBJ1-6; 7 bases map to TRBD1. The CDR3 contains 16 residues. Germline trimming cut 3 bases from V and 2 bases from J; bases unmatched to any gene: 4. Germline CDR1 and CDR2: MNHNS and SASEGT. The CDR3 sequence is CASSETGFAYNSPLHF. The DNA for the CDR3 is TGTGCCAGCAGTGAGACAGGGTTTGCCTATAATTCACCCCTCCACTTT.

The gene calls are TRBV28 and TRBJ1-2; TRBD1 matches 8 bases. The germline gives CDR1 MDHEN, CDR2 SYDVKM. V shed 5 bases and J 4 bases; nucleotides not matched to a gene: 9. This CDR3 is built from 15 residues. The CDR3 nucleotides read TGTGCCAGCAGTCGCGCGGCAGGGGGCACCTATGGCTACACCTTC. Its translation is CASSRAAGGTYGYTF.

This chain connects TRBV5-4 to TRBJ2-7; perhaps TRBD2 as D (6 bases). The ends were cut back, 1 base at V and 2 bases at J, with 16 bases in the middle. CDR1 and CDR2 from the germline V gene are SGHNT and YYREEE (reference sequence). The CDR3 length is 16 residues. The CDR3 here is CASSLMEGLLAYEQYF. In DNA form, the CDR3 reads TGTGCCAGCAGCTTGATGGAGGGACTGCTCGCCTACGAGCAGTACTTC.

This clone was seen a handful of times. V and J are TRBV30 and TRBJ1-5, with TRBD1 matching 8 bases. Germline V gene data show CDR1 as GTSNPN and CDR2 as SVGIG (reference sequence). The CDR3 length is 13 residues. With 4 bases clipped from V and 10 bases from J, the junction kept 9 bases outside the gene matches. The CDR3 region is CAWKGQGLSPQHF. CDR3 sequence (DNA): TGTGCCTGGAAAGGACAGGGTTTAAGTCCCCAGCATTTT.

The chain links TRBV20-1 to TRBJ2-1, with D uncertain. The CDR3 sequence is 10 residues long. Trimming left V 6 bases short and J 6 bases short, with 6 bases between. Germline loops: CDR1 DFQATT, CDR2 SNEGSKA (reference sequence). The CDR3 DNA follows: TGCAGTGCGGCTAGCAATGAGCAGTTCTTC. Translated, it gives CSAASNEQFF.

V gene TRBV11-2 combines with J gene TRBJ1-1, with 7 bases fitting TRBD1. With V trimmed by 4 bases and J by 11 bases, 7 bases remained unmatched. The CDR3 covers 12 residues. Germline V CDR1 and CDR2: SGHAT, FQNNGV. The CDR3 DNA sequence: TGTGCCAGCAGCTCCGACAGGGCCTATGCTTTCTTT. This gives the protein CASSSDRAYAFF.

V is TRBV14 and J is TRBJ2-7, with unresolved D. This CDR3 has 15 amino acids. The germline V and J ends were trimmed by 4 bases and 4 bases, with 17 bases remaining between them. Germline V gene lookup returns CDR1 SGHDN and CDR2 FVKESK. CDR3 residues: CASSRKIGYGYEQYF. DNA for the CDR3: TGTGCCAGCAGCCGCAAGATTGGATACGGGTACGAGCAGTACTTC.

The rearrangement links TRBV6-1 to TRBJ1-5; tentatively, D is TRBD1 (6 bases). V dropped 4 bases and J dropped 2 bases, with 12 bases sitting between them. This CDR3 contains 15 residues. CDR1 MNHNS and CDR2 SASEGT come from the germline V gene. This CDR3 reads CASSVLTGGNQPQHF. For the CDR3, the DNA is TGTGCCAGCAGTGTGTTGACAGGAGGCAATCAGCCCCAGCATTTT.

CDR3 DNA sequence: TGTGCCACTGCGGGAGGGTATAATTCACCCCTCCACTTT. Translation: CATAGGYNSPLHF. The chain uses TRBV6-5 and TRBJ1-6; no firm D call. Germline CDR1 MNHEY, CDR2 SVGAGI. With 10 bases removed from V and 4 bases from J, the gap between germline ends came to 11 bases. The CDR3 runs 13 residues.

The V gene is TRBV29-1, the J gene TRBJ1-1; TRBD1 aligns across 12 bases. The CDR3 has 13 residues. Trimming cost V 6 bases and J 6 bases; bases outside gene matches: 5. Germline V gives CDR1 SQVTM, CDR2 ANQGSEA. The CDR3 reads CSVGTGGRAEAFF. DNA of the CDR3: TGCAGCGTGGGGACAGGGGGCCGGGCTGAAGCTTTCTTT.

Written as DNA, the CDR3 is TGTGCCAGCAGTTCCTTTCAGGGGAAGAACACTGAAGCTTTCTTT. It codes for CASSSFQGKNTEAFF. This chain connects TRBV27 to TRBJ1-1; D is perhaps TRBD1 (6 bases). The germline V gene has CDR1 MNHEY and CDR2 SMNVEV (reference sequence). The length of the CDR3 is 15 residues. V was cut by 4 bases and J by 1 base, with 13 bases left in between.

The gene calls are TRBV4-1 and TRBJ2-5, with 10 bases lining up with TRBD2. This CDR3 region has 17 residues. Looked up from germline, CDR1 is MGHRA and CDR2 is YSYEKL. The V gene end was trimmed by 0 bases and the J gene end by 2 bases; junction bases not matched to a gene: 6. CDR3 sequence (DNA): TGCGCCAGCAGCCAAGACCGAGCTAGCGGGAGACAAGAGACCCAGTACTTC. As protein: CASSQDRASGRQETQYF.

The chain combines TRBV5-1 with TRBJ1-5; TRBD1 matches 7 bases. V dropped 4 bases and J dropped 3; count of bases not matched to a gene: 4. This CDR3 region has 14 residues. Germline CDR1 is SGHRS and CDR2 is YFSETQ. CDR3 protein: CASSRTGDNQPQHF. DNA for the CDR3: TGCGCCAGCAGCCGGACAGGTGACAATCAGCCCCAGCATTTT.

This clone was picked up one time. The V and J genes are TRBV6-6 and TRBJ2-7, with TRBD1 matching 10 bases. This CDR3 contains 15 residues. The V segment lost 4 bases and the J segment 5 bases; nucleotides outside the gene matches: 8. Germline V CDR1 and CDR2: MNHNY, SVGAGI (reference sequence). CDR3 in amino acids: CASSSRTGGFHEQYF. In DNA, the CDR3 is TGTGCCAGCAGTTCTCGGACAGGGGGTTTCCACGAGCAGTACTTC.

This rearrangement joins TRBV29-1 to TRBJ1-2, with 7 bases that match TRBD1. Per the germline V gene, CDR1 is SQVTM and CDR2 is ANQGSEA. The CDR3 extends over 13 amino acids. The ends lost 7 bases at V and 2 bases at J; junction bases unmatched: 7. The DNA of the CDR3 is TGCAGCGCTGGGACAGCGCTAAACTATGGCTACACCTTC. Its protein product is CSAGTALNYGYTF.

V is TRBV9 and J is TRBJ1-1, with 7 bases fitting TRBD1. V was pared by 4 bases and J by 3 bases, with 6 bases of the junction left unmatched. The CDR3 has 14 amino acids. Germline CDR1 reads SGDLS; CDR2 reads YYNGEE. The CDR3: CASSPMTGHTEAFF. The CDR3 region has the DNA TGTGCCAGCAGCCCCATGACAGGGCACACTGAAGCTTTCTTT.

The chain carries TRBV29-1 and TRBJ1-2; 10 positions agree with TRBD1. J gave up 7 bases and V 6 bases, and 5 bases lay outside the gene matches. The CDR3 loop spans 12 amino acids. CDR1 and CDR2 from the germline V gene are SQVTM and ANQGSEA. This CDR3 reads CSVGGQGFGYTF. The CDR3 region has the DNA TGCAGCGTGGGGGGACAGGGGTTTGGCTACACCTTC.

The chain combines TRBV4-1 with TRBJ1-1, with D unresolved. The CDR3 extends over 16 amino acids. The V gene's germline CDR1 is MGHRA and CDR2 YSYEKL. The V end lost 0 bases, the J end lost 2 bases, and 13 bases lay between the germline ends. For the CDR3, the DNA is TGCGCCAGCAGCCAAGAACCGCCTACAGTTAACACTGAAGCTTTCTTT. Its translation is CASSQEPPTVNTEAFF.

The chain employs TRBV7-8 and TRBJ1-1; D possibly corresponds to TRBD1 (5 bases). The germline gives CDR1 SGHVS, CDR2 FQNEAQ. V was clipped by 5 bases and J by 1 base, with 14 bases between them. CDR3 length equals 15 residues. The CDR3 DNA is TGTGCCAGCAGCCGAGGAGTGGGGGGGAACACTGAAGCTTTCTTT. Its protein is CASSRGVGGNTEAFF.

V and J are TRBV7-3 and TRBJ2-1; D possibly corresponds to TRBD2 (6 bases). The germline V gene has CDR1 SGHTA and CDR2 FQGTGA. The germline V and J ends were trimmed by 6 bases and 4 bases, with 16 bases remaining between them. The CDR3 length is 15 residues. The CDR3 DNA reads TGTGCCAGCAGTCAAGGGCGGGGAGCGTACAATGAGCAGTTCTTC. Protein sequence: CASSQGRGAYNEQFF. The variable domain in full, with the rest retrieved from reference TRBV7-3 and TRBJ2-1, is GAGVSQTPSNKVTEKGKYVELRCDPISGHTALYWYRQSLGQGPEFLIYFQGTGAADDSGLPNDRFFAVRPEGSVSTLKIQRTERGDSAVYLCASSQGRGAYNEQFFGPGTRLTVL.

In its sample, this clone was seen once. The chain links TRBV7-7 to TRBJ2-3; TRBD1 might be the D (6 bases). The CDR3 is 14 residues long. V was clipped by 5 bases and J by 2 bases, with 11 bases between them. Germline assignment: CDR1 SSHAT and CDR2 FNYEAQ (reference sequence). The CDR3 here is CASSKDSPTDTQYF. CDR3 in DNA: TGTGCCAGCAGCAAGGACAGTCCCACAGATACGCAGTATTTT.

This clone was seen just once. CDR3 protein: CAISDSGAGQPQHF. Here the CDR3 DNA reads TGTGCCATCAGTGACTCAGGGGCAGGCCAGCCCCAGCATTTT. This rearrangement joins TRBV10-3 to TRBJ1-5; D may be TRBD1 (6 bases). This CDR3 region has 14 residues. CDR1 and CDR2 (germline): ENHRY, SYGVKD. The germline V and J ends were trimmed by 3 bases and 7 bases, with 13 bases remaining between them.

The gene calls are TRBV11-2 and TRBJ1-1; 9 bases map to TRBD1. After removal of 11 bases from V and 4 bases from J, the junction contained 5 bases not matched to a gene. Germline CDR1 and CDR2: SGHAT and FQNNGV. The CDR3 length is 12 residues. CDR3 DNA: TGTGCCGACAGGGGGGTGAGCACTGAAGCTTTCTTT. This sequence encodes CADRGVSTEAFF.

The chain recombines TRBV5-6 with TRBJ1-2; 9 nucleotides agree with TRBD1. CDR1 and CDR2 from the germline V gene are SGHDT and YYEEEE. After removal of 0 bases from V and 7 bases from J, the junction contained 1 base not matched to a gene. This CDR3 spans 13 amino acids. CDR3 coding DNA: TGTGCCAGCAGCTTGGGGACAGGGGTTGGCTACACCTTC. Protein product: CASSLGTGVGYTF.